The T cell receptor beta chain under discussion was sequenced for a study of human T cells and chemical hapten exposure. Time point given: patch test 1, 2 weeks after DPC sensitization. The sample's treatment: therapeutic diphenylcyclopropenone sensitization with weekly scalp DPC. Each donor was an alopecia patient between 18 and 70 years of age who qualified for DPC. Individual cDNA molecules each carried unique molecular identifiers attached by the library. TCRdb itself ran the RACE reads through MiXCR, one entry per CDR3 protein. The sample lists 300,000 to 400,000 distinct CDR3 sequences, around 7% occurring once. Worth noting for this clonotype: Its specificity is unknown.

The V gene's germline CDR1 is ENHRY and CDR2 SYGVKD. The CDR3 has 16 amino acids. V gave up 0 bases and J gave up 4 bases; unmatched junction bases: 6. Broader study findings: Unchanged with DPC sensitization were TCRs above 1 in 1000 frequency.

The chain recombines TRBV10-3 with TRBJ1-2; TRBD1 aligns across 9 bases. This sequence originates from a woman aged 18-29 years with alopecia areata. Some clones in this sample may be carry-over from other donors' samples. This specimen consisted of whole blood, obtained in connection with sensitization to the hapten diphenylcyclopropenone (DPC). CDR3 protein: CAISESSGQGTYGYTF. In nucleotides, the CDR3 is TGTGCCATCAGTGAGTCTTCAGGACAGGGGACCTATGGCTACACCTTC.